The clone carrying this T cell receptor beta chain appeared many times. Its antigen remains unidentified. The junction had 4 bases not matched to a gene; V was cut back by 4 bases and J by 7 bases. There are 14 residues in the CDR3. The data originate from a study of T cell repertoires in cytomegalovirus infection. Study outcomes and limitations: What dominated the ex vivo response were HLA-C-restricted CMV-specific TCR beta clonotypes.

TCRdb reprocessed the reads with MiXCR, giving one entry per CDR3 protein. The sample lists about 60,000 distinct CDR3 sequences; about a third were seen once. This sequence joins TRBV12-3 or TRBV12-4 and TRBJ2-1; the match to TRBD2 covers 10 bases. The sample comprised PBMCs, sequenced either directly or after in vitro stimulation (not recorded which). The source is a human donor in good health (CMV status not recorded). Some clones in this sample may be carry-over from other donors' samples. The DNA for the CDR3 is TGTGCCAGCAGTTCGACGACTAGCGGGAATGAGCAGTTCTTC. It yields the protein CASSSTTSGNEQFF.